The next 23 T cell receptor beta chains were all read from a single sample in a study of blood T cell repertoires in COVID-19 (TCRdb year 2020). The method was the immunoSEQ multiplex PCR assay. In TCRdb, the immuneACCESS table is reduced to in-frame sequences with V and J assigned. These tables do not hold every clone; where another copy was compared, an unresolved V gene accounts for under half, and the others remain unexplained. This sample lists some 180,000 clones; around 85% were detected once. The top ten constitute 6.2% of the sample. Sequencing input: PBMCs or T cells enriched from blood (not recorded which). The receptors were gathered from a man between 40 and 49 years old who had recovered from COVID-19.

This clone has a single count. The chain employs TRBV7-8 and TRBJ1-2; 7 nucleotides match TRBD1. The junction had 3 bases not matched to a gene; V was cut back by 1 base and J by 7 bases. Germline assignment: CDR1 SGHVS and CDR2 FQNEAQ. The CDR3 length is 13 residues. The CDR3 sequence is CASSLGQGGGYTF. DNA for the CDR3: TGTGCCAGCAGCTTAGGACAGGGTGGTGGCTACACCTTC.

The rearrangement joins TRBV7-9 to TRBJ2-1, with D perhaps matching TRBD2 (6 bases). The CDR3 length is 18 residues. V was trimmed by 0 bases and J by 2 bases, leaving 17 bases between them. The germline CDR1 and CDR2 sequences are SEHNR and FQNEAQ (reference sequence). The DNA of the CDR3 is TGTGCCAGCAGCTTAGCACATTGGGGGGTGGCCACCTACAATGAGCAGTTCTTC. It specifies CASSLAHWGVATYNEQFF.

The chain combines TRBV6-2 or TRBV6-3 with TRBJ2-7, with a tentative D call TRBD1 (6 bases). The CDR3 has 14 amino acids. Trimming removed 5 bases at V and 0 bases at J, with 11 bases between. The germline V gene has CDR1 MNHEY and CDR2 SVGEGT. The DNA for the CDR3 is TGTGCCAGCAGTAAGGACAGCTCCTCCTACGAGCAGTACTTC. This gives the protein CASSKDSSSYEQYF.

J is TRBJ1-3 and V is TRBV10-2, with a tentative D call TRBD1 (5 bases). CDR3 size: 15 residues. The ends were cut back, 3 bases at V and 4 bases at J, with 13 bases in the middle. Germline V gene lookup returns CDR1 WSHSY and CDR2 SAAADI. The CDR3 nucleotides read TGCGCCAGCAGTGAAGCAGGGCAGGAGGGAAACACCATATATTTT. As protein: CASSEAGQEGNTIYF.

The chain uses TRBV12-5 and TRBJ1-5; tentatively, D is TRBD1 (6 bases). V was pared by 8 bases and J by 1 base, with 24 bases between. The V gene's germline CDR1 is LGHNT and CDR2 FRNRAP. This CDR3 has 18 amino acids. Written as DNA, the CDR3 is TGTGCTAGTTGCAGTCCGGGACACCATGGAGGAAGCAATCAGCCCCAGCATTTT. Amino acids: CASCSPGHHGGSNQPQHF. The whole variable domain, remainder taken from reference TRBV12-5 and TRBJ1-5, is DARVTQTPRHKVTEMGQEVTMRCQPILGHNTVFWYRQTMMQGLELLAYFRNRAPLDDSGMPKDRFSAEMPDATLATLKIQPSEPRDSAVYFCASCSPGHHGGSNQPQHFGDGTRLSIL.

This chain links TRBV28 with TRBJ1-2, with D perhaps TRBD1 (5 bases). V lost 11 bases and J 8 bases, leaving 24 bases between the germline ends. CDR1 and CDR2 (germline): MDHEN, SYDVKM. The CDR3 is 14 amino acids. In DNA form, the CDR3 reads TGTGCCTCTTGTTTGGGGCGGGGCTGGCAGGGCTACACCTTC. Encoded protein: CASCLGRGWQGYTF.

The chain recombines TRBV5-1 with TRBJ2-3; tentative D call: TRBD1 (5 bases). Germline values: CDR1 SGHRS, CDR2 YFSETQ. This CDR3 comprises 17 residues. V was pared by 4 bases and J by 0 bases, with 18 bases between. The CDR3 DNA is TGCGCCAGCAGCCTGACCCTACAGGTCACCAGCACAGATACGCAGTATTTT. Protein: CASSLTLQVTSTDTQYF.

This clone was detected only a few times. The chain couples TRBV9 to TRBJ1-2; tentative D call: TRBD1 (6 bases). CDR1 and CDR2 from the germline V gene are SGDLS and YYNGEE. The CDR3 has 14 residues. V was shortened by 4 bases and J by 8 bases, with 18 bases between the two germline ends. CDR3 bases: TGTGCCAGCAGCCCTACCTTGGACAGTGGAGGCTACACCTTC. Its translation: CASSPTLDSGGYTF.

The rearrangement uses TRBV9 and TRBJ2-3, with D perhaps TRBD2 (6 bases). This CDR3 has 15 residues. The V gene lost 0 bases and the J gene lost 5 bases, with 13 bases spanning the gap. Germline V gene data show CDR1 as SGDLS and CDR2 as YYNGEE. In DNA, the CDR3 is TGTGCCAGCAGCGTAGCAGGGACTGCTTTAGATACGCAGTATTTT. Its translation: CASSVAGTALDTQYF.

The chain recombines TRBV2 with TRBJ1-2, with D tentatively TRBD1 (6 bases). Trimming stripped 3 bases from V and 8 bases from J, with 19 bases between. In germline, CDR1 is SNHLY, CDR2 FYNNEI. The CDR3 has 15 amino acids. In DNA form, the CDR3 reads TGTGCCAGCAGTGAGTGGGACAACACCCGAGGAGGCTACACCTTC. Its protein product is CASSEWDNTRGGYTF. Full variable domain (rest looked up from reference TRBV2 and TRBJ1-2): EPEVTQTPSHQVTQMGQEVILRCVPISNHLYFYWYRQILGQKVEFLVSFYNNEISEKSEIFDDQFSVERPDGSNFTLKIRSTKLEDSAMYFCASSEWDNTRGGYTFGSGTRLTVV.

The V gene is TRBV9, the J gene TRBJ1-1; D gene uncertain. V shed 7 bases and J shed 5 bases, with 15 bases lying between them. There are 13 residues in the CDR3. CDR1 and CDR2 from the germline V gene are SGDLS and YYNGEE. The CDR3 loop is CASAPGGRTEAFF. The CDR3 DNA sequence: TGTGCCAGCGCGCCGGGAGGTCGGACTGAAGCTTTCTTT.

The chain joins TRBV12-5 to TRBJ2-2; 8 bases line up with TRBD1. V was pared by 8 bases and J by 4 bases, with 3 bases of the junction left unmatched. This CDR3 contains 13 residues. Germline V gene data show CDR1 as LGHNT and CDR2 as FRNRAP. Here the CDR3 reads CASWTGTTGELFF. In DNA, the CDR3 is TGTGCTAGTTGGACAGGGACCACCGGGGAGCTGTTTTTT.

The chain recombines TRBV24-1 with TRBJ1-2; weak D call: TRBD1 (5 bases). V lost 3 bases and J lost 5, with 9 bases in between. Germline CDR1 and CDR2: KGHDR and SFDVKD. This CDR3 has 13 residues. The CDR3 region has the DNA TGTGCCACCAGTGATCCCGACAGATATGGCTACACCTTC. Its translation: CATSDPDRYGYTF.

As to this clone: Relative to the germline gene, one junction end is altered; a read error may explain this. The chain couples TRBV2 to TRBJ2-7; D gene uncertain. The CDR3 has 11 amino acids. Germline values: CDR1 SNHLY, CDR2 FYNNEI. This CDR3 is CASGDIYEQYF. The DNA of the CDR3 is TGTGCCAGCGGTGACATCTACGAGCAGTACTTC.

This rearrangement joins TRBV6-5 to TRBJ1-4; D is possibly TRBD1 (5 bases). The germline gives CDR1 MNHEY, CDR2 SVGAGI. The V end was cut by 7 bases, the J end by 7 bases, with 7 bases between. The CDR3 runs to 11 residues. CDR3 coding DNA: TGTGCCAGCACAAGGGGTGAAAAACTGTTTTTT. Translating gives CASTRGEKLFF.

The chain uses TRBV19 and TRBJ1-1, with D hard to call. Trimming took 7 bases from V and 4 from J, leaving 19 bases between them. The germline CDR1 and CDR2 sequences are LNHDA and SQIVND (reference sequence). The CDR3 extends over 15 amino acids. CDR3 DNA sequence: TGTGCCAGTAACTTCTTCCCTCAAAAGAGCACTGAAGCTTTCTTT. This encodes CASNFFPQKSTEAFF.

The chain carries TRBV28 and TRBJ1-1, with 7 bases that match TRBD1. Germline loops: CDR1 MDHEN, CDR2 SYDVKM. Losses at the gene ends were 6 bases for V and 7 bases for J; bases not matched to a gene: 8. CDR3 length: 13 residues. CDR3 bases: TGTGCCAGCAGCCAAGGACAGGAGATTGAAGCTTTCTTT. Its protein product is CASSQGQEIEAFF.

The CDR3 is CASSNNPGQASYEQYF. In DNA form, the CDR3 reads TGTGCCAGCTCAAACAACCCGGGACAGGCCTCCTACGAGCAGTACTTC. The rearrangement joins TRBV18 to TRBJ2-7, with 8 bases aligning to TRBD1. This CDR3 is built from 16 residues. The germline gives CDR1 KGHSH, CDR2 LQKENI. With 5 bases clipped from V and 0 bases from J, the junction kept 9 bases outside the gene matches.

CDR3 DNA sequence: TGTGCCCGCCGTTTAGAGGCCCGGGGACAGTCTGGGGCCAACGTCCTGACTTTC. It is translated as CARRLEARGQSGANVLTF. The chain carries TRBV27 and TRBJ2-6; 7 bases map to TRBD1. Trimming took 11 bases from V and 1 from J; bases not matched to a gene: 17. Germline values: CDR1 MNHEY, CDR2 SMNVEV (reference sequence). The CDR3 runs 18 residues.

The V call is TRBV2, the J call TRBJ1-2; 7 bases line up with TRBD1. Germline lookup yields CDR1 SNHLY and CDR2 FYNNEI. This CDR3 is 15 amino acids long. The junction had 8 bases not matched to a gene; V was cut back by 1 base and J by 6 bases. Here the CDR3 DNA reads TGTGCCAGCAGTGAAGGATGGGGACAGCGGGATGGCTACACCTTC. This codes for CASSEGWGQRDGYTF.

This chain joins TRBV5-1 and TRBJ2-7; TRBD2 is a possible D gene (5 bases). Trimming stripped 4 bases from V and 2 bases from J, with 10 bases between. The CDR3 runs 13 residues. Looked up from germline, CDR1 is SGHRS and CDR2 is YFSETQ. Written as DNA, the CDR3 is TGCGCCAGCAGCCCTGACGGGGCCTACGAGCAGTACTTC. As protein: CASSPDGAYEQYF.

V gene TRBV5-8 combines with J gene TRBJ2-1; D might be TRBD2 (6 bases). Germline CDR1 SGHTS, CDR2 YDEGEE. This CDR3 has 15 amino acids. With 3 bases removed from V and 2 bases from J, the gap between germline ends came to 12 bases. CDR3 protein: CASSSGDPTYNEQFF. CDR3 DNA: TGTGCCAGCAGCTCGGGGGACCCTACCTACAATGAGCAGTTCTTC. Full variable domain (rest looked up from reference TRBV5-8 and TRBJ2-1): EAGVTQSPTHLIKTRGQQATLRCSPISGHTSVYWYQQALGLGLQFLLWYDEGEERNRGNFPPRFSGRQFPNYSSELNVNALELEDSALYLCASSSGDPTYNEQFFGPGTRLTVL.

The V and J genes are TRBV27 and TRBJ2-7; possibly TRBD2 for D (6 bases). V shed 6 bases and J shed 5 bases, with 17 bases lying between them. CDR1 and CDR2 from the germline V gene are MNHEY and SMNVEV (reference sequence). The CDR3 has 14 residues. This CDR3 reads CASRGPGESHEQYF. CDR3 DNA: TGTGCCAGCAGGGGACCGGGGGAGTCCCACGAGCAGTACTTC.